This T cell receptor beta chain was recorded in a study of blood T cell repertoires in COVID-19. Study details: Sample material is recorded as cDNA or gDNA derived from T cells, B-cell-depleted T cells, or PBMCs.

Data came from immunoSEQ multiplex PCR; TCRdb stores just in-frame clones and leaves some out. The data contain some 210,000 clones, around 80% of them singletons. This clone has more than one count but fewer than ten. V was pared by 2 bases and J by 4 bases, with 4 bases of the junction left unmatched. Germline V CDR1 and CDR2: GTSNPN, SVGIG (reference sequence). The CDR3 loop spans 16 amino acids. This clonotype was sampled from a man aged 30 to 45 with acute COVID-19. The sequenced sample was PBMCs or T cells enriched from blood (not recorded which). The chain employs TRBV30 and TRBJ2-2, with 13 bases fitting TRBD2. The CDR3 sequence is CAWSRGLAGVTGELFF. The CDR3, as DNA: TGTGCCTGGAGTCGAGGACTAGCGGGGGTCACCGGGGAGCTGTTTTTT.